The TCR beta chain under discussion was sequenced for a study of cytomegalovirus exposure and HLA in healthy donors. This clone was seen only a few times. The target antigen is unknown. The study ran its PCR with 60 Vbeta and 13 Jbeta primers. Original data processing: About 83 million unique TCR beta chains, 9 million to 11 million shared, were counted in a later analysis. Produced via immunoSEQ multiplex PCR; TCRdb's table is partial and in-frame only. Clone size and the V and J calls come from that table; the DNA yielded D and trimming. The sample holds about 140,000 clones, 73% seen once. Study-level points and caveats: Cytomegalovirus association was assigned to under 200 TCR beta chains.

CDR3 length: 14 residues. CDR1 MDHEN and CDR2 SYDVKM come from the germline V gene. The trim removed 2 bases at V and 7 bases at J, leaving 5 bases unmatched. Material for sequencing was PBMCs. The TCR originated in a human donor in good health. The chain couples TRBV28 to TRBJ1-5; 7 bases map to TRBD1. Here the CDR3 reads CASSLRQGTQPQHF. The CDR3 DNA is TGTGCCAGCAGTTTACGACAGGGTACCCAGCCCCAGCATTTT.